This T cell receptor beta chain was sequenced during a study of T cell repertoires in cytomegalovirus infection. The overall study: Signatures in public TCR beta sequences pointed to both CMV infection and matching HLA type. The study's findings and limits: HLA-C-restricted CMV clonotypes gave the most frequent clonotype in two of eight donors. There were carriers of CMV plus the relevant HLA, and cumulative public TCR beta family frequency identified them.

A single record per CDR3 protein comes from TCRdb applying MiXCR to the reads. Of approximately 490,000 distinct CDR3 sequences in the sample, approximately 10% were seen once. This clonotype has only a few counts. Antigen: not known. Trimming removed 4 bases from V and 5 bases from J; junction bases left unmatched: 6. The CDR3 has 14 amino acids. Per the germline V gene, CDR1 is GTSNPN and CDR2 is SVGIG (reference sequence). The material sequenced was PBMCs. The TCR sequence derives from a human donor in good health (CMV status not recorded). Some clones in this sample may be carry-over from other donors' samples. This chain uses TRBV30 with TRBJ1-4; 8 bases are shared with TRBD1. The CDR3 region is CAWNRDRPNEKLFF. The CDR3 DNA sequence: TGTGCCTGGAACCGGGACAGGCCGAATGAAAAACTGTTTTTT.